This TCR beta chain appears in the sequencing data of a study of CD8 T cells in Susac syndrome. Study results and limitations: The study recognized that the number of individuals in its TCR sequencing and HLA analysis was relatively small.

The CDR3 runs to 13 residues. Germline lookup yields CDR1 SGHDT and CDR2 YYEEEE. Trimming left V 2 bases short and J 5 bases short, with 10 bases between. On this clonotype: Its cognate antigen is unknown.

The authors reverse transcribed roughly 0.45 to 1 ug RNA with random hexamers. An immunoSEQ multiplex PCR generated amplified TCR beta CDR3 products spanning 54 Vbeta and 13 Jbeta. TCRdb passed the immunoSEQ multiplex PCR reads through MiXCR, listing each CDR3 protein once. The data show around 130,000 distinct CDR3 sequences, 85% to 95% seen once. Included as multiple sclerosis controls were treatment-naive patients who had stable or active relapsing-remitting disease. This chain uses TRBV5-6 with TRBJ1-2; maybe TRBD1 (5 bases). The sequenced material came from CD4+ T cells from PBMCs. This receptor was obtained from a human donor with multiple sclerosis. The CDR3 region is CASSFGDLYGYTF. In DNA form, the CDR3 reads TGTGCCAGCAGCTTCGGGGACCTTTATGGCTACACCTTC.